This T cell receptor (beta chain) was observed in a study of technical replicates of blood from several donors. Clones were read by immunoSEQ multiplex PCR, and TCRdb kept only the in-frame ones, dropping some. The sample consists of 55,000 to 75,000 clones, about 95% of them appearing once. Germline CDR1 is SGHNT and CDR2 is YYREEE (reference sequence). The CDR3 is 16 amino acids. With 3 bases removed from V and 1 base from J, the gap between germline ends came to 17 bases. Sequences were obtained from PBMCs. This TCR was recovered from a human donor in good health. Some clones in this sample may be carry-over from other donors' samples. V gene TRBV5-4 combines with J gene TRBJ2-7; tentative D call: TRBD1 (6 bases). The CDR3 DNA reads TGTGCCAGCAGCTCTACACGACAGGACCGATCCTACGAGCAGTACTTC. Protein sequence: CASSSTRQDRSYEQYF. Variable domain in full (rest from reference TRBV5-4 and TRBJ2-7): ETGVTQSPTHLIKTRGQQVTLRCSSQSGHNTVSWYQQALGQGPQFIFQYYREEENGRGNFPPRFSGLQFPNYSSELNVNALELDDSALYLCASSSTRQDRSYEQYFGPGTRLTVT.